This section outlines one T cell receptor (beta chain) sequence together with its context. This entry is derived from a study of shared T cell receptors in the human thymus. TCRdb keeps only in-frame clones here, not all; method: immunoSEQ multiplex PCR. Of about 660,000 clones listed, around 87% were seen once; the top ten hold 0.0094%. The data also belong to a second study, concerning human thymus T cells. That study adds: Those donating were healthy Finnish infants in corrective surgery for congenital heart defects. Thymus pieces cut out during corrective heart surgery were the tissue that was used. Related reports documented highly overlapping thymic repertoires among unrelated individuals.

The source is a boy under two years old with a congenital heart defect. Sequenced sample: thymocytes.

The CDR3 spells CASSQDRQGADYGYTF. The CDR3 bases are TGCGCCAGCAGCCAAGACCGACAGGGGGCCGACTATGGCTACACCTTC. V gene TRBV4-3 combines with J gene TRBJ1-2; 10 bases agree with TRBD1. J lost 3 bases, V lost 0 bases, and 4 bases had no gene match. The CDR3 is 16 amino acids. CDR1 and CDR2 (germline): LGHNA, YSLEER.